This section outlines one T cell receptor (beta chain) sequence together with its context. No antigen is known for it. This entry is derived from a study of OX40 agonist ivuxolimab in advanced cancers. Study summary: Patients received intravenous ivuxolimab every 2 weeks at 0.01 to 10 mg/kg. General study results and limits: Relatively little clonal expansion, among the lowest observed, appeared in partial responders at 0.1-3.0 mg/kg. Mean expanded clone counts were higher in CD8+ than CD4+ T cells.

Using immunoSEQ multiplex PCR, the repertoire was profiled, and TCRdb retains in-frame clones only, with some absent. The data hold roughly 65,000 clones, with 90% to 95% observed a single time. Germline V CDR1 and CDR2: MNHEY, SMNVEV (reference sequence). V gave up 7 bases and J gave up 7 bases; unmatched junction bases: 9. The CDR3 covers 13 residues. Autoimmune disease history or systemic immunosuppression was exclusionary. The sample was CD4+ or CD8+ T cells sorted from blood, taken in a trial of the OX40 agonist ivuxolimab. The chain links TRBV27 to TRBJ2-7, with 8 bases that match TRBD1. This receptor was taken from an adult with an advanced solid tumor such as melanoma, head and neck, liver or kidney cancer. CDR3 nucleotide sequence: TGTGCCAGCAACCCTCAGGGGGCCGGGGAGCAGTACTTC. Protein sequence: CASNPQGAGEQYF.